One sample yielded the 18 T cell receptor beta chains listed below, sequenced in a study of shared clonotypes between healthy human individuals. Naive CD8 populations comprised CD45RO-negative cells positively selected for CCR7, excluding terminally differentiated effector memory CD45RA+ cells. Some clones are missing from TCRdb's copy, which holds only in-frame ones; the method was immunoSEQ multiplex PCR. The repertoire holds about 2 million clones, with about 95% as singletons. The sequenced sample consisted of naive CD8+ T cells sorted from blood. The receptor source for this set is a young man in good health.

The V and J genes are TRBV30 and TRBJ2-6; D uncertain. Trimming cost V 3 bases and J 0 bases, with 12 bases left between them. This CDR3 has 16 amino acids. Germline assignment: CDR1 GTSNPN and CDR2 SVGIG (reference sequence). CDR3: CAWRRKGFSGANVLTF. The CDR3 bases are TGTGCCTGGAGGAGGAAGGGTTTCTCTGGGGCCAACGTCCTGACTTTC.

This chain connects TRBV7-6 to TRBJ2-7, with TRBD1 matching 10 bases. This CDR3 comprises 16 residues. V was pared by 6 bases and J by 5 bases, with 13 bases of the junction left unmatched. Germline-derived CDR1 and CDR2 are SGHVS and FNYEAQ. The CDR3 nucleotides are TGTGCCAGCAGTTTCGAGCCGGGACAGGGGAACCACGAGCAGTACTTC. This sequence encodes CASSFEPGQGNHEQYF.

The chain links TRBV19 to TRBJ2-1; 15 bases agree with TRBD2. This CDR3 has 18 residues. V lost 3 bases, J lost 10 bases, and 13 bases stayed unmatched. Germline CDR1 is LNHDA and CDR2 is SQIVND (reference sequence). DNA for the CDR3: TGTGCCAGTAGTATTCCCCCCGGACTAGCGGGGGGGCCATGGGAGCAGTTCTTC. Its translation is CASSIPPGLAGGPWEQFF. Full variable domain (missing parts from reference TRBV19 and TRBJ2-1): DGGITQSPKYLFRKEGQNVTLSCEQNLNHDAMYWYRQDPGQGLRLIYYSQIVNDFQKGDIAEGYSVSREKKESFPLTVTSAQKNPTAFYLCASSIPPGLAGGPWEQFFGPGTRLTVL.

As regards this clone: Germline and junction disagree at one end, which may indicate a read error. The J gene is TRBJ2-1, the V gene TRBV4-1; the match to TRBD1 covers 10 bases. The CDR3 length is 16 residues. Germline values: CDR1 MGHRA, CDR2 YSYEKL. CDR3 in amino acids: CASSQPGTGAYTEQFF. The CDR3 region has the DNA TGCGCCAGCAGCCAACCCGGGACAGGGGCCTACACTGAGCAGTTCTTC.

This chain uses TRBV6-4 with TRBJ1-4; D unclear. The CDR3 sequence is 17 residues long. Germline V gives CDR1 MRHNA, CDR2 SNTAGT. V was pared by 2 bases and J by 7 bases, with 20 bases between. The CDR3 DNA follows: TGTGCCAGCAGTGACCCCCCCCACCGCTCGGTGAGTGAAAAACTGTTTTTT. Translation: CASSDPPHRSVSEKLFF.

This sequence joins TRBV4-1 and TRBJ2-7; D is ambiguous. The CDR3 runs to 16 residues. Germline lookup yields CDR1 MGHRA and CDR2 YSYEKL. The V end was cut by 4 bases, the J end by 5 bases, with 21 bases between. CDR3 in DNA: TGCGCCAGCAGCCCGCCCCCGGGTCCGGGCGGCCACGAGCAGTACTTC. Its translation is CASSPPPGPGGHEQYF.

The gene calls are TRBV7-6 and TRBJ2-3, with D unresolved. The CDR3 runs to 13 residues. V lost 1 base and J 6 bases, leaving 8 bases between the germline ends. The germline V gene encodes CDR1 SGHVS and CDR2 FNYEAQ. CDR3 in amino acids: CASSLGGMDTQYF. The CDR3 bases are TGTGCCAGCAGCTTAGGGGGTATGGATACGCAGTATTTT.

The V call is TRBV4-3, the J call TRBJ2-5, with TRBD2 matching 11 bases. After removal of 1 base from V and 5 bases from J, the junction contained 6 bases not matched to a gene. This CDR3 contains 16 residues. The germline gives CDR1 LGHNA, CDR2 YSLEER. In DNA, the CDR3 is TGCGCCAGCAGCCAAGGCCTAGCGGGAGGCGGGGAGACCCAGTACTTC. Translation: CASSQGLAGGGETQYF.

The rearrangement links TRBV19 to TRBJ2-3; 7 nucleotides align to TRBD1. The junction had 9 bases not matched to a gene; V was cut back by 1 base and J by 5 bases. The germline gives CDR1 LNHDA, CDR2 SQIVND (reference sequence). The CDR3 is 16 amino acids. The CDR3 is CASSIGTEGARDTQYF. The CDR3 bases are TGTGCCAGTAGTATAGGAACTGAGGGGGCGCGAGATACGCAGTATTTT. The complete variable domain, with remaining parts taken from reference TRBV19 and TRBJ2-3, reads DGGITQSPKYLFRKEGQNVTLSCEQNLNHDAMYWYRQDPGQGLRLIYYSQIVNDFQKGDIAEGYSVSREKKESFPLTVTSAQKNPTAFYLCASSIGTEGARDTQYFGPGTRLTVL.

CDR3 loop: CASSRRGDYYEQYF. In DNA form, the CDR3 reads TGTGCCAGCAGCAGAAGGGGGGATTACTACGAGCAGTACTTC. This chain links TRBV5-4 with TRBJ2-7; tentatively, D is TRBD1 or TRBD2 (6 bases each). The CDR3 is 14 residues long. Germline values: CDR1 SGHNT, CDR2 YYREEE (reference sequence). V was trimmed by 4 bases and J by 3 bases, leaving 14 bases between them.

The rearrangement uses TRBV16 and TRBJ1-5; 8 bases fit TRBD1. Germline CDR1 is KGHSY and CDR2 is FQNENV. V lost 4 bases and J lost 2; bases outside the gene matches: 4. The CDR3 sequence is 15 residues long. The CDR3 region is CASSRADRGNQPQHF. CDR3 bases: TGTGCCAGCAGCCGAGCGGACAGGGGCAATCAGCCCCAGCATTTT.

The J gene is TRBJ1-1, the V gene TRBV19; 12 bases fit TRBD1. From germline, CDR1 is LNHDA and CDR2 SQIVND (reference sequence). This CDR3 comprises 19 residues. J lost 1 base, V lost 11 bases, and 20 bases had no gene match. This CDR3 is CASEPGTGGSRIWNTEAFF. Written as DNA, the CDR3 is TGTGCCTCAGAACCCGGGACAGGGGGCTCGCGAATCTGGAACACTGAAGCTTTCTTT.

J is TRBJ2-3 and V is TRBV11-2; D ambiguous. This CDR3 has 12 residues. The V gene's germline CDR1 is SGHAT and CDR2 FQNNGV. V was clipped by 0 bases and J by 10 bases, with 8 bases between them. The CDR3 coding sequence is TGTGCCAGCAGCTTAGATAGAATGGCGCAGTATTTT. Translating gives CASSLDRMAQYF. The variable domain in full, with the rest retrieved from reference TRBV11-2 and TRBJ2-3, is EAGVAQSPRYKIIEKRQSVAFWCNPISGHATLYWYQQILGQGPKLLIQFQNNGVVDDSQLPKDRFSAERLKGVDSTLKIQPAKLEDSAVYLCASSLDRMAQYFGPGTRLTVL.

In this sample, this clone turned up once. The rearrangement uses TRBV5-6 and TRBJ2-7, with unresolved D. The CDR3 has 14 amino acids. The V and J ends lost 3 bases and 2 bases respectively, with 12 bases between them. Germline V CDR1 and CDR2: SGHDT, YYEEEE. CDR3 region: CASSSAEDPYEQYF. The CDR3 bases are TGTGCCAGCAGCTCTGCAGAGGACCCCTACGAGCAGTACTTC.

The genes are TRBV6-6 and TRBJ2-7; unclear D gene. The germline V gene encodes CDR1 MNHNY and CDR2 SVGAGI (reference sequence). The CDR3 has 12 amino acids. Trimming took off 5 bases at V and 7 bases at J, with 12 bases between the two ends. The CDR3 DNA reads TGTGCCAGCAGTCACGTATGGGGAGAGCAGTACTTC. Translation: CASSHVWGEQYF.

J is TRBJ2-1 and V is TRBV12-5, with 10 bases that match TRBD2. There are 17 residues in the CDR3. Trimming removed 2 bases from V and 12 bases from J; junction bases left unmatched: 16. Germline V CDR1 and CDR2: LGHNT, FRNRAP. The CDR3 DNA is TGTGCTAGTGGTTTGCCCCAGACTAGCGGGCAATCCCCACCGCAGTTCTTC. It encodes CASGLPQTSGQSPPQFF.

The table lists this clone with a few counts. CDR3 sequence reads: CASSATAGEKLFF. The CDR3 DNA reads TGTGCCAGCAGCGCAACGGCAGGTGAAAAACTGTTTTTT. The chain combines TRBV9 with TRBJ1-4, with no clear D. This CDR3 has 13 amino acids. CDR1 and CDR2 (germline): SGDLS, YYNGEE. V lost 3 bases to trimming and J lost 7 bases, with 10 bases between them.

V gene TRBV10-3 combines with J gene TRBJ1-5; no firm D call. In germline, CDR1 is ENHRY, CDR2 SYGVKD. This CDR3 is built from 16 residues. The germline V and J ends were trimmed by 3 bases and 2 bases, with 14 bases remaining between them. This CDR3 reads CAISDLPGGGNQPQHF. The CDR3 DNA follows: TGTGCCATCAGTGATCTCCCCGGCGGTGGCAATCAGCCCCAGCATTTT.